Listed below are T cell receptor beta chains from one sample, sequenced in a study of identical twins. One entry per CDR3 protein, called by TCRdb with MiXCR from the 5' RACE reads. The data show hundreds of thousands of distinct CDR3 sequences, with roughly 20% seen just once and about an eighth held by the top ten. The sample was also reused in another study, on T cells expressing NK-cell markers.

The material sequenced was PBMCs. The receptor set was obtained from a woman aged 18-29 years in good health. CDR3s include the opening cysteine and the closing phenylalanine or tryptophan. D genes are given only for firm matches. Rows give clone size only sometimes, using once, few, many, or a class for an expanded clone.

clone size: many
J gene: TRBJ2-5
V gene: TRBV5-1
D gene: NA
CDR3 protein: CASSVGEETQYF
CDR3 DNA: TGCGCCAGCAGCGTGGGGGAAGAGACCCAGTACTTC

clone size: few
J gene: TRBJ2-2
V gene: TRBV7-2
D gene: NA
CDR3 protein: CASWGTGWASNTGELFF
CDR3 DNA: TGTGCCAGCTGGGGGACGGGGTGGGCCTCAAACACCGGGGAGCTGTTTTTT

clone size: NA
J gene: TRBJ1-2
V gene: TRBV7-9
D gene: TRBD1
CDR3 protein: CASSPTIDRGSNYGYTF
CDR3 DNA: TGTGCCAGCAGTCCTACGATCGACAGGGGTTCTAACTATGGCTACACCTTC

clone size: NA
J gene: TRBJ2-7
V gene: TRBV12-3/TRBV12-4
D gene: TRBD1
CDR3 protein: CASSPRQGAKNYEQYF
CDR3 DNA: TGTGCCAGCAGTCCCCGACAGGGGGCAAAGAACTACGAGCAGTACTTC

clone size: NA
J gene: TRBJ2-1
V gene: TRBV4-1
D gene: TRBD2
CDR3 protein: CASSQLLAGSYNEQFF
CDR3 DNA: TGCGCCAGCAGCCAATTGTTAGCGGGCTCCTACAATGAGCAGTTCTTC

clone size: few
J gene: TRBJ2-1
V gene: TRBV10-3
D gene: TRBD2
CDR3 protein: CAISLAGPYNEQFF
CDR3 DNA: TGTGCCATCAGCCTAGCGGGGCCATACAATGAGCAGTTCTTC

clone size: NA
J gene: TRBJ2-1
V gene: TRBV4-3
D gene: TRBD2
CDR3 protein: CASSQSGRAENEQFF
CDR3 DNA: TGCGCCAGCAGCCAAAGCGGGAGGGCCGAGAATGAGCAGTTCTTC

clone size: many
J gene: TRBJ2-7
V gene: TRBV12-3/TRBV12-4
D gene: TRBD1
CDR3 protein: CASSRTGGAYEQYF
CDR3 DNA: TGTGCCAGCAGCCGGACAGGGGGCGCTTACGAGCAGTACTTC

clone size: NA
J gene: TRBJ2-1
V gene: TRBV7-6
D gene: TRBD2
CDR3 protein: CASLSGGSPNEQFF
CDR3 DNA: TGTGCCAGCCTTAGCGGGGGGTCTCCGAATGAGCAGTTCTTC

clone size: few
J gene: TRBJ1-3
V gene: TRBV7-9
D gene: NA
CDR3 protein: CASSLARASSGNTIYF
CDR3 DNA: TGTGCCAGCAGCTTAGCGCGCGCGAGCTCTGGAAACACCATATATTTT

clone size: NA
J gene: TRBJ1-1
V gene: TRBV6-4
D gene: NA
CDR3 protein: CASKVDFGNTEAFF
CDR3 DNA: TGTGCCAGCAAGGTGGATTTCGGAAACACTGAAGCTTTCTTT

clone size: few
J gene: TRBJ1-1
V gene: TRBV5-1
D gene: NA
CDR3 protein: CASSRAVNTEAFF
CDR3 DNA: TGCGCCAGCAGCCGGGCGGTTAACACTGAAGCTTTCTTT

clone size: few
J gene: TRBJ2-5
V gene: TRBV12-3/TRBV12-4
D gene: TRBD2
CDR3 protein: CASRLAGAQETQYF
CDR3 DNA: TGTGCCAGCAGACTAGCGGGGGCCCAAGAGACCCAGTACTTC

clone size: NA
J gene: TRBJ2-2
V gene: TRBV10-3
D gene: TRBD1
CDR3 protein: CAIRQAGTGLNTGELFF
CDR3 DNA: TGTGCCATCAGGCAAGCCGGGACAGGGCTGAACACCGGGGAGCTGTTTTTT

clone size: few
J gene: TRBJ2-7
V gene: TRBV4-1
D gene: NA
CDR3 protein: CASSQVSSQHRQYF
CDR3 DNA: TGCGCCAGCAGCCAAGTTAGCTCGCAGCATCGGCAGTACTTC

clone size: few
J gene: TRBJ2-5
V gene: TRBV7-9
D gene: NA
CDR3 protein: CASSPTSKETQYF
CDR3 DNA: TGTGCCAGCAGCCCTACTAGCAAAGAGACCCAGTACTTC

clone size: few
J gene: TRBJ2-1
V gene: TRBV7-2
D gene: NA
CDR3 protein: CASSLGLANNEQFF
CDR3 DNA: TGTGCCAGCAGCTTGGGACTGGCTAACAATGAGCAGTTCTTT

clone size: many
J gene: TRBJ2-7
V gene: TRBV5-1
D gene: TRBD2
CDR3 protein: CASSLRPASGGIYEQYF
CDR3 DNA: TGCGCCAGCAGCTTACGTCCGGCTAGCGGAGGGATTTACGAGCAGTACTTC

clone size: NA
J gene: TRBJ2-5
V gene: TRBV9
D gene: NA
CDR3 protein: CASSVAAGLKETQYF
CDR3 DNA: TGTGCCAGCAGCGTAGCGGCGGGGTTAAAAGAGACCCAGTACTTC

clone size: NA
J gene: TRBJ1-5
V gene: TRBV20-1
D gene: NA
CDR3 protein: CSARDGLLGQPQHF
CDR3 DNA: TGCAGTGCCAGGGATGGCCTTCTTGGCCAGCCCCAGCATTTT

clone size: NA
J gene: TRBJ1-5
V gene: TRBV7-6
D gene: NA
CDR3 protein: CASSLSGAVNQPQHF
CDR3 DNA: TGTGCCAGCAGCTTATCGGGGGCCGTAAATCAGCCCCAGCATTTT

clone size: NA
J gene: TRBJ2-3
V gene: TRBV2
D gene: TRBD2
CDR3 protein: CASSGTSGRADTQYF
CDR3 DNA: TGTGCCAGCAGCGGGACTAGCGGGAGGGCAGATACGCAGTATTTT

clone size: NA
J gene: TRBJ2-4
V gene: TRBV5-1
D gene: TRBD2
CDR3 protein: CASSPEALAGPTLAKNIQYF
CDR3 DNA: TGCGCCAGCAGCCCGGAGGCTCTAGCGGGGCCAACGTTGGCCAAAAACATTCAGTACTTC

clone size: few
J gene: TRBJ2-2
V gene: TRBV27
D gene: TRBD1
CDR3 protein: CASRFLGGGTGGNTGELFF
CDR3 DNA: TGTGCCAGCAGATTTCTGGGCGGGGGGACAGGGGGTAACACCGGGGAGCTGTTTTTT

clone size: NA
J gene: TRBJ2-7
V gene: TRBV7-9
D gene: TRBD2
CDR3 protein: CASSSGLSPYEQYF
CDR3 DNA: TGTGCCAGCAGCTCGGGACTATCCCCCTACGAGCAGTACTTC

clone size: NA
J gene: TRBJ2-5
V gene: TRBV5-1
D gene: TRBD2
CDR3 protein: CASSNLAGAVETQYF
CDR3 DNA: TGCGCCAGCTCTAACCTAGCGGGAGCTGTTGAGACCCAGTACTTC

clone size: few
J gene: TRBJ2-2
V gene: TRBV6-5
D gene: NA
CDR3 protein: CASSYARAGGELFF
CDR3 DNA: TGTGCCAGCAGTTACGCCAGGGCTGGGGGGGAGCTGTTTTTT